The present TCR beta chain was sequenced within a study of shared clonotypes between healthy human individuals. Turning to the study itself: Three plates each covered CD4 naive and memory; CD8 naive two, CD8 memory one.

The length of the CDR3 is 16 residues. V shed 3 bases and J 4 bases; nucleotides not matched to a gene: 8. Germline lookup yields CDR1 LNHNV and CDR2 YYDKDF (reference sequence). Libraries were prepared by immunoSEQ multiplex PCR; TCRdb keeps only in-frame clonotypes and omits some of them. Of around 980,000 clones detected, around 82% appear once; the ten largest clones hold 0.6% to 0.7%. This rearrangement joins TRBV15 to TRBJ2-5, with 10 bases fitting TRBD1. The sequencing sample was made of memory CD4+ T cells from PBMCs. The subset is: CD45RA-negative fraction. The TCR comes from a man between 18 and 35 years old in good health. Some clones in this sample may be carry-over from other donors' samples. CDR3 sequence reads: CATSRASGTGVETQYF. The CDR3 DNA sequence: TGTGCCACCAGCAGGGCTTCCGGGACAGGGGTAGAGACCCAGTACTTC.